This T cell receptor beta chain was captured in a study of cytomegalovirus exposure and HLA in healthy donors. PCR was performed using 60 Vbeta and 13 Jbeta primers. Profiled with immunoSEQ multiplex PCR; TCRdb holds only in-frame clones, not every one. Of about 160,000 clones listed, about 75% are singletons. This clone showed up just a few times. In the same sample, other DNA sequences code for this CDR3. The ends were cut back, 3 bases at V and 3 bases at J, with 6 bases in the middle. Germline V CDR1 and CDR2: SGHNT, YYREEE (reference sequence). The CDR3 sequence is 12 residues long. The chain joins TRBV5-4 to TRBJ1-1; TRBD1 might be the D (5 bases). The sequenced sample was PBMCs. The sequence was obtained from a man younger than 35 in good health and CMV-seronegative. The CDR3 coding sequence is TGTGCCAGCAGCTCCAGGGACACTGAAGCTTTCTTT. Encoded protein: CASSSRDTEAFF.